The 6 T cell receptor beta chains in this list originate from one sample, sequenced in a study of T cells expressing NK-cell markers. TCRdb reprocessed the 5' RACE reads, with one entry per CDR3 protein and no DNA. The sample has some 150,000 distinct CDR3 sequences. The sequencing input was blood T cells: a sorted CD56 or NKG2C T cell subset, CD4+ or CD8+ T cells, or bulk PBMC T cells (not recorded which). These receptors were collected from a woman aged 50 to 65 in good health.

This chain links TRBV12-3 or TRBV12-4 with TRBJ2-3; the TRBD1 assignment by TCRdb is unverifiable without DNA. The CDR3 totals 14 residues. The CDR3 loop is CASSSGGNTDTQYF.

The chain uses TRBV2 and TRBJ2-1; there is no DNA to check the TCRdb D call of TRBD1. The CDR3 covers 15 residues. Germline CDR1 SNHLY, CDR2 FYNNEI. The CDR3 here is CASSERGDQWDEQFF.

J is TRBJ2-1 and V is TRBV19; the D call of TRBD2 rests on TCRdb alone, since no DNA is present to check it. CDR1 is LNHDA, CDR2 SQIVND, per germline (reference sequence). The CDR3 is made up of 14 amino acids. The CDR3 sequence is CASRTQREESEQFF.

The genes are TRBV6-2 or TRBV6-3 and TRBJ2-1; the D call from TCRdb, TRBD2, cannot be confirmed without DNA. The CDR3 loop spans 15 amino acids. CDR1 and CDR2 (germline): MNHEY, SVGEGT. This CDR3 reads CASRSRASGRNEQFF.

The V gene is TRBV19, the J gene TRBJ1-1. Per germline, CDR1 LNHDA and CDR2 SQIVND (reference sequence). This CDR3 contains 14 residues. This CDR3 is CASSMTAMNTEAFF.

The V and J genes are TRBV12-3 or TRBV12-4 and TRBJ2-1. The CDR3 is made up of 14 amino acids. CDR3 region: CASSFSGYYNEQFF.